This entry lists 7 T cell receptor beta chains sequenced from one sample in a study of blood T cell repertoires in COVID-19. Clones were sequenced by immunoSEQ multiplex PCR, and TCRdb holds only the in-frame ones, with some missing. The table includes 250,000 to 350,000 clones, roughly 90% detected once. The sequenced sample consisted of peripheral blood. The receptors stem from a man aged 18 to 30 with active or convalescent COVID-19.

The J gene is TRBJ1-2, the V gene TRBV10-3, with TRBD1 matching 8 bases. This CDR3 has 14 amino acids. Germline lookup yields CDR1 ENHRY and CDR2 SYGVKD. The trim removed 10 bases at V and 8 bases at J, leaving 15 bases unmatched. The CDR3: CATAGAGGARGYTF. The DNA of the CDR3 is TGTGCCACCGCAGGGGCAGGGGGCGCAAGGGGCTACACCTTC.

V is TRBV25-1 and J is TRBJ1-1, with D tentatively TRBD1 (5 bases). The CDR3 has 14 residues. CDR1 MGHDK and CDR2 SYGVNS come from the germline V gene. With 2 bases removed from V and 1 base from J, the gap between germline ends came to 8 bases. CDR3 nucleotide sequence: TGTGCCAGCAGTGAAATAAGGGGGAACACTGAAGCTTTCTTT. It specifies CASSEIRGNTEAFF.

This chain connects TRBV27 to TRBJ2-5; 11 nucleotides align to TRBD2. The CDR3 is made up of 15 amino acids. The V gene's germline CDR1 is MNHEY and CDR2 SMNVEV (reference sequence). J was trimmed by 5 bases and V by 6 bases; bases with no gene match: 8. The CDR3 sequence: CASRGRLAGFETQYF. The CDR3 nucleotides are TGTGCCAGCAGGGGGAGACTAGCGGGGTTTGAGACCCAGTACTTC.

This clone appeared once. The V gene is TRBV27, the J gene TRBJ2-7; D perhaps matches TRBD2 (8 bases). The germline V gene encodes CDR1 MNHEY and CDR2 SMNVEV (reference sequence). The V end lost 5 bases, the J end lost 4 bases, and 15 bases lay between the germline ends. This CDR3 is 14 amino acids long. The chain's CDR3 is CASSVAGQIYEQYF. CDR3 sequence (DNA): TGTGCCAGCAGTGTAGCGGGACAGATATACGAGCAGTACTTC.

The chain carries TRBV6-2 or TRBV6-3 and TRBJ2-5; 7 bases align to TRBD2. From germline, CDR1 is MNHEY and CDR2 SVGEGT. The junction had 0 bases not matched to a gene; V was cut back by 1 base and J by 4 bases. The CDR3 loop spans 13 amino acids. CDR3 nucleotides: TGTGCCAGCAGTTACTGGGGGGGAGAGACCCAGTACTTC. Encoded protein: CASSYWGGETQYF.

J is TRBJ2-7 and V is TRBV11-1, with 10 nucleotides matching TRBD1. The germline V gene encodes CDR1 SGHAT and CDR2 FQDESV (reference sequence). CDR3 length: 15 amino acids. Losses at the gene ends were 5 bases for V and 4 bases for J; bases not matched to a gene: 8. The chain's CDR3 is CASSPLGQGTYEQYF. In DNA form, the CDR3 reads TGTGCCAGCAGCCCTCTGGGACAGGGGACGTACGAGCAGTACTTC.

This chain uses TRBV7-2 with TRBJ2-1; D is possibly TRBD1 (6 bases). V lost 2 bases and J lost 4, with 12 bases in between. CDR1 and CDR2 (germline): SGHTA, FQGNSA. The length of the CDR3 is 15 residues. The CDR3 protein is CASSLQGLGYNEQFF. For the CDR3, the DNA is TGTGCCAGCAGCTTACAGGGGTTGGGGTACAATGAGCAGTTCTTC.